The clone carrying this T cell receptor (beta chain) was counted only a few times. Expressed TCRB transcripts were sequenced because the entire RNA isolate underwent reverse transcription. Assay: immunoSEQ multiplex PCR; the TCRdb copy retains only in-frame clones and omits some. This sample has about 360,000 clones, with roughly 12% found just once. This entry comes from a study of beta chain features in type 1 diabetes. Germline lookup yields CDR1 LNHDA and CDR2 SQIVND (reference sequence). The CDR3 contains 15 residues. Trimming left V 5 bases short and J 4 bases short, with 12 bases between. This receptor was identified in a man aged 18 to 30 in good health. The chain couples TRBV19 to TRBJ2-6; the D gene is possibly TRBD2 (5 bases). The sequenced material came from naive CD4+ T cells from blood. The CDR3 region is CASSQDRGGANVLTF. The CDR3 DNA reads TGTGCCAGTAGTCAGGATCGGGGAGGGGCCAACGTCCTGACTTTC.